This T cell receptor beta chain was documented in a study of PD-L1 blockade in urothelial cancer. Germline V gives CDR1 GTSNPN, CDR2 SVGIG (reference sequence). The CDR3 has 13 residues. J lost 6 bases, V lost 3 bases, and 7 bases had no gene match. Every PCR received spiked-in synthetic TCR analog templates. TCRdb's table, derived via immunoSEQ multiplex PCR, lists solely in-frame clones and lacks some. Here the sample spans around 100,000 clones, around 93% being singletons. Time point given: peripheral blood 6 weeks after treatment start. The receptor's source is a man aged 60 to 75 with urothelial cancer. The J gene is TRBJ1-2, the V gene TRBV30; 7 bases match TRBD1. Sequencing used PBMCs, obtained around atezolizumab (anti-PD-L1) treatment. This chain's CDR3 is CAWSVGGANGYTF. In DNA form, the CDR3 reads TGTGCCTGGAGCGTAGGGGGCGCGAATGGCTACACCTTC.